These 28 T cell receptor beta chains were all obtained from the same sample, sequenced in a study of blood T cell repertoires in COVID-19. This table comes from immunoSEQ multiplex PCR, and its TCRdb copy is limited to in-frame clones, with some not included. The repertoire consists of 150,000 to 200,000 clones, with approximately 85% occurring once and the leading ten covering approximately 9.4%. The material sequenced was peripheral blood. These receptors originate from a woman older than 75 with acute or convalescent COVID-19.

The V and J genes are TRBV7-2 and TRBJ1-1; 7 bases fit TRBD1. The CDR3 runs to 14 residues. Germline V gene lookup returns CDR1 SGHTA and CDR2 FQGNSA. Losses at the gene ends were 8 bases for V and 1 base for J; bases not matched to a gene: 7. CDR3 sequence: CASHLGGRNTEAFF. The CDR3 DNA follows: TGTGCCAGCCACTTAGGGGGCAGGAACACTGAAGCTTTCTTT.

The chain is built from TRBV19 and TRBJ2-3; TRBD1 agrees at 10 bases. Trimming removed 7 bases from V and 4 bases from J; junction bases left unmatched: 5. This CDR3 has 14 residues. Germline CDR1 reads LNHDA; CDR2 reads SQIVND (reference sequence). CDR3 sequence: CASKVGQGADTQYF. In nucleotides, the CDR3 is TGTGCCAGTAAGGTCGGACAGGGGGCAGATACGCAGTATTTT.

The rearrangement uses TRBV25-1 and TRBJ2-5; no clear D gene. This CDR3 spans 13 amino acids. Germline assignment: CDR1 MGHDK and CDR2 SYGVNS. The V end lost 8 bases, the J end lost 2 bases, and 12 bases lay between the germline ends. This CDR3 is CASDSFYQETQYF. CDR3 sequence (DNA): TGTGCCAGCGACTCTTTTTATCAAGAGACCCAGTACTTC.

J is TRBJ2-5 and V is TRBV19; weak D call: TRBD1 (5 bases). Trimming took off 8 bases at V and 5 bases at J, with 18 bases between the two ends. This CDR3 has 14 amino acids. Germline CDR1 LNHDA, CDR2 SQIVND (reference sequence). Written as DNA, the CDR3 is TGTGCCAGTCAAAGGAAACAGGTCGGGGAGACCCAGTACTTC. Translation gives CASQRKQVGETQYF.

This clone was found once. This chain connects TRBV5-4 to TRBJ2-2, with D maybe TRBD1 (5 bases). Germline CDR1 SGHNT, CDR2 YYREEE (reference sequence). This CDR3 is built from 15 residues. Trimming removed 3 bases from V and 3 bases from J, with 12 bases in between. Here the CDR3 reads CASSSGQSYTGELFF. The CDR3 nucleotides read TGTGCCAGCAGCTCTGGACAATCCTACACCGGGGAGCTGTTTTTT.

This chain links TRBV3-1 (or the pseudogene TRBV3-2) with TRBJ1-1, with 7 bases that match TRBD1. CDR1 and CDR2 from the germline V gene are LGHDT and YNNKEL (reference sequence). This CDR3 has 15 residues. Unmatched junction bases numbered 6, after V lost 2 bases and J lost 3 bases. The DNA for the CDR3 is TGTGCCAGCAGCCAAACTTCAACAGGGGACACTGAAGCTTTCTTT. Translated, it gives CASSQTSTGDTEAFF.

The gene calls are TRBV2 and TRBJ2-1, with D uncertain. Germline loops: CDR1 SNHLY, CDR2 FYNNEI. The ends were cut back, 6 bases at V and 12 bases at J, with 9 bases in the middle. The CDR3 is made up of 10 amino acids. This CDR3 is CASSTGMQFF. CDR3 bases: TGTGCCAGCAGCACGGGTATGCAGTTCTTC. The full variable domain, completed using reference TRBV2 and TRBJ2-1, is EPEVTQTPSHQVTQMGQEVILRCVPISNHLYFYWYRQILGQKVEFLVSFYNNEISEKSEIFDDQFSVERPDGSNFTLKIRSTKLEDSAMYFCASSTGMQFFGPGTRLTVL.

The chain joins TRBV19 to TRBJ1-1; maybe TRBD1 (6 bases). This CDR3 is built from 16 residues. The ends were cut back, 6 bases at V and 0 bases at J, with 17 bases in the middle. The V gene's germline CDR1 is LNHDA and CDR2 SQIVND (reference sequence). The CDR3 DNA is TGTGCCAGTAGCCCCGGGACAAGGAGCATGAACACTGAAGCTTTCTTT. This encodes CASSPGTRSMNTEAFF.

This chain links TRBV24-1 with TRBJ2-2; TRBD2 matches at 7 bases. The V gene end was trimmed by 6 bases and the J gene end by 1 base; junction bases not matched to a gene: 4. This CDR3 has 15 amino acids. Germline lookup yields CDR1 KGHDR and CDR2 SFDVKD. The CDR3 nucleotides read TGTGCCACCAGTCTAGGCGGGGGGAACACCGGGGAGCTGTTTTTT. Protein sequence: CATSLGGGNTGELFF.

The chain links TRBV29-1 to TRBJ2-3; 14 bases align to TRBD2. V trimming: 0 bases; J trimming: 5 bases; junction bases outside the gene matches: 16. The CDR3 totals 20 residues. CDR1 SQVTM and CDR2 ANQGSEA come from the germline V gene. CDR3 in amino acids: CSVEEYGEIGLAGGLDTQYF. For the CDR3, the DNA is TGCAGCGTTGAAGAATACGGAGAAATTGGACTAGCGGGGGGCCTAGATACGCAGTATTTT.

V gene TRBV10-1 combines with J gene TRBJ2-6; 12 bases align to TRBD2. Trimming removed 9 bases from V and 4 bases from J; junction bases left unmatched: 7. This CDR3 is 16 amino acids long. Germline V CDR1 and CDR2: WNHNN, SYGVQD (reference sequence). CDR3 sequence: CARRTSGAEGANVLTF. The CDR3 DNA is TGCGCCAGGAGGACTAGCGGGGCCGAGGGGGCCAACGTCCTGACTTTC.

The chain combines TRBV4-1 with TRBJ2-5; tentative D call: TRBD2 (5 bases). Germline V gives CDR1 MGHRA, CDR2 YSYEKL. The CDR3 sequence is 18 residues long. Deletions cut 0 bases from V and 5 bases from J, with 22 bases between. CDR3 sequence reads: CASSQDVFRASSGETQYF. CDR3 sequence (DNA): TGCGCCAGCAGCCAAGACGTCTTTAGGGCCTCCTCGGGGGAGACCCAGTACTTC.

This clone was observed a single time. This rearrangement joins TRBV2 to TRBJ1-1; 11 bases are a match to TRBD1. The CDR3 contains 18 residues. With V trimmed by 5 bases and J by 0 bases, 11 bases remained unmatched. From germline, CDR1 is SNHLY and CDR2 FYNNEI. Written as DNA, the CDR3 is TGTGCCAGCAGTACCAGGACAGGGGGCCCCAGCATGAACACTGAAGCTTTCTTT. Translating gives CASSTRTGGPSMNTEAFF.

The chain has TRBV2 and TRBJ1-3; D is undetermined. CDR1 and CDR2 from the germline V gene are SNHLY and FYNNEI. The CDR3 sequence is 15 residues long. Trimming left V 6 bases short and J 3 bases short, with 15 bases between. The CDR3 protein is CASRKEAERGNTIYF. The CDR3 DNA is TGTGCCAGCAGGAAAGAAGCCGAACGTGGAAACACCATATATTTT. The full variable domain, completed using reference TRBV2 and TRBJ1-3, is EPEVTQTPSHQVTQMGQEVILRCVPISNHLYFYWYRQILGQKVEFLVSFYNNEISEKSEIFDDQFSVERPDGSNFTLKIRSTKLEDSAMYFCASRKEAERGNTIYFGEGSWLTVV.

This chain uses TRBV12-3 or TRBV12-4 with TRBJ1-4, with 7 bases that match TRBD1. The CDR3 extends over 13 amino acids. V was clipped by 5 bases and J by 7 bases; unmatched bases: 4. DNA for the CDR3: TGTGCCAGCAGTGCCAGACAGGGTGAAAAACTGTTTTTT. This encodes CASSARQGEKLFF.

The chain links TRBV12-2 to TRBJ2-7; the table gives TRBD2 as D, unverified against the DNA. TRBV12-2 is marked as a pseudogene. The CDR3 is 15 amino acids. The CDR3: CASRGNGKLSYEQYF. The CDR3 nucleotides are TGTGCAAGTCGAGGAAACGGGAAACTGTCCTACGAGCAGTACTTC.

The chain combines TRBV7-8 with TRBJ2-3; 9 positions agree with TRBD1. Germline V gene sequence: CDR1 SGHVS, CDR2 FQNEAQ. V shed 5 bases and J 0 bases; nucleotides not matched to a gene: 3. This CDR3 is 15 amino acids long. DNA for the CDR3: TGTGCCAGCAGCCAGGGGACAGGGAGCACAGATACGCAGTATTTT. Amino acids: CASSQGTGSTDTQYF.

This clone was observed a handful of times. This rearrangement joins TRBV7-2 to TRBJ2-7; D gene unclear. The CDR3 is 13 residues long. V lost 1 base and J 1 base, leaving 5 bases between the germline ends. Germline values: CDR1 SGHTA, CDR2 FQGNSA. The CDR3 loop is CASSLGLSYEQYF. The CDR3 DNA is TGTGCCAGCAGCTTAGGGCTGTCCTACGAGCAGTACTTC.

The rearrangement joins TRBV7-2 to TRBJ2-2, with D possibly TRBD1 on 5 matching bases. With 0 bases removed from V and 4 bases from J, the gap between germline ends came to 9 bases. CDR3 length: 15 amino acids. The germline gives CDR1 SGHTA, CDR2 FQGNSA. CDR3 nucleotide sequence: TGTGCCAGCAGCTTAGCGGGGCCGGGCACCGGGGAGCTGTTTTTT. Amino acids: CASSLAGPGTGELFF.

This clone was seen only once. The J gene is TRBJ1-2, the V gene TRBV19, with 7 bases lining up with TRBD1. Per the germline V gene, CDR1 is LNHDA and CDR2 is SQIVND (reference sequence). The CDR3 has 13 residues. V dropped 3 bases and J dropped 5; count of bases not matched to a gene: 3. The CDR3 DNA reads TGTGCCAGTAGTATGGGGACAGATTATGGCTACACCTTC. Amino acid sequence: CASSMGTDYGYTF.

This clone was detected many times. Here the CDR3 DNA reads TGTGCCAGTCACAATCCGGGACTCAAGGGAGTCTCTGGAAACACCATATATTTT. Translating it yields CASHNPGLKGVSGNTIYF. The chain employs TRBV19 and TRBJ1-3; D is possibly TRBD1 (5 bases). Deletions cut 8 bases from V and 0 bases from J, with 23 bases between. The CDR3 extends over 18 amino acids. Germline CDR1 is LNHDA and CDR2 is SQIVND (reference sequence).

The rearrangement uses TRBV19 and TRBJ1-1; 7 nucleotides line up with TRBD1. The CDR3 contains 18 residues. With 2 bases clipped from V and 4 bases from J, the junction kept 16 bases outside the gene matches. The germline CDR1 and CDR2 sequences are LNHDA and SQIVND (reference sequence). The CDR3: CASSILGQIRTGGTEAFF. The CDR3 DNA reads TGTGCCAGTAGTATATTAGGCCAAATTCGGACAGGCGGCACTGAAGCTTTCTTT.

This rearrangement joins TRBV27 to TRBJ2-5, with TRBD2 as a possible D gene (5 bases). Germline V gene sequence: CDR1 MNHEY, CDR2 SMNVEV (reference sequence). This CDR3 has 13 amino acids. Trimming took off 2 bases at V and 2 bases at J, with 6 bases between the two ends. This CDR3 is CASSLRGQETQYF. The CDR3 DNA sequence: TGTGCCAGCAGTTTACGAGGGCAAGAGACCCAGTACTTC.

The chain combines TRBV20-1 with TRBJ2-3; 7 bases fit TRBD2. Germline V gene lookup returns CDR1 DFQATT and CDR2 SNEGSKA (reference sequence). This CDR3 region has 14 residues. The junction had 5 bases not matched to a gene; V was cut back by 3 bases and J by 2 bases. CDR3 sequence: CSASSSGYTDTQYF. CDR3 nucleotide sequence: TGCAGTGCTAGTTCTAGCGGTTACACAGATACGCAGTATTTT.

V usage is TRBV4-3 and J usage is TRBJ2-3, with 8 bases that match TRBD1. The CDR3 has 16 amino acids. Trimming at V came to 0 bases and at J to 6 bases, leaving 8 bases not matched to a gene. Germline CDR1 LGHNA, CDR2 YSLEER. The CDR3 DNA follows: TGCGCCAGCAGCCAAGATACCTACAGGGGGGCCGATACGCAGTATTTT. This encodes CASSQDTYRGADTQYF.

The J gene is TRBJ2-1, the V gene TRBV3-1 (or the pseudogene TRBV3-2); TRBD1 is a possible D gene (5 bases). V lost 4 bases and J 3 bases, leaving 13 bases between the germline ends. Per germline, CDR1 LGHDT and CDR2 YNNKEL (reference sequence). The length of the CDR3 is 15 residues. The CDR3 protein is CASSRGRVNYNEQFF. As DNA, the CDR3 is TGTGCCAGCAGCCGGGGCAGGGTCAACTACAATGAGCAGTTCTTC.

CDR3 loop: CATVDRVFSYGYTF. CDR3 DNA: TGTGCCACAGTGGACAGGGTCTTCAGCTATGGCTACACCTTC. This chain uses TRBV7-9 with TRBJ1-2; 8 bases align to TRBD1. CDR1 is SEHNR and CDR2 is FQNEAQ in the germline V gene (reference sequence). The CDR3 has 14 amino acids. The V gene end was trimmed by 10 bases and the J gene end by 4 bases; junction bases not matched to a gene: 11. Together with reference TRBV7-9 and TRBJ1-2, the CDR3 gives the full variable domain: DTGVSQNPRHKITKRGQNVTFRCDPISEHNRLYWYRQTLGQGPEFLTYFQNEAQLEKSRLLSDRFSAERPKGSFSTLEIQRTEQGDSAMYLCATVDRVFSYGYTFGSGTRLTVV.

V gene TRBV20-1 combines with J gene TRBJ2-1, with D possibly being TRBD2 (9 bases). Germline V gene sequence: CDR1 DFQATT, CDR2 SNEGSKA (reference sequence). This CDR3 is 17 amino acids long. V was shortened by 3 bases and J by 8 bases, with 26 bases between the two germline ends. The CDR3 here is CSASSMLAGTGGHEQFF. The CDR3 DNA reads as TGCAGTGCTAGTAGTATGCTAGCGGGGACAGGCGGGCATGAGCAGTTCTTC.